This T cell receptor beta chain was profiled in a study of blood T cells in healthy people across ages. Study conclusions and caveats: Among T cells, TCR beta diversity per million cells dropped roughly linearly as age rose. Nothing was known about donor CMV status, and this possibly confounded expanded clonotype changes.

The sample holds many counts of this clonotype. What it binds is unknown. The CDR3 consists of 15 residues. V was pared by 4 bases and J by 4 bases, with 17 bases between. Germline V CDR1 and CDR2: SGHRS, YFSETQ. Next came a second PCR, run for about 7 to 12 cycles, which used a sample-barcoded 5' primer along with a J-beta primer mix. Any given sample supplied a minimum of 2.5 million CDR3-containing paired-end reads. One entry per CDR3 protein, called by TCRdb with MiXCR from the 5' RACE reads. The data show 1.5 million to 2 million distinct CDR3 sequences, about 31% seen once. Sequenced sample: blood. This TCR was sampled from a woman in her twenties or thirties in good health. J is TRBJ2-5 and V is TRBV5-1; possibly TRBD1 for D (6 bases). The DNA of the CDR3 is TGCGCCAGCAGCCTGGCACAGGGCCGGGGAGAGACCCAGTACTTC. Translating it yields CASSLAQGRGETQYF.